The rows below give T cell receptor beta chains drawn from one sample of a study of OX40 agonist ivuxolimab in advanced cancers. Data came from immunoSEQ multiplex PCR; TCRdb stores just in-frame clones and leaves some out. Among about 68,000 clones listed, 85% to 90% were seen once. This material consisted of CD4+ or CD8+ T cells sorted from blood, taken in a trial of the OX40 agonist ivuxolimab. The origin of the receptors is an adult with an advanced solid tumor such as melanoma, head and neck, liver or kidney cancer. CDR3s include the opening cysteine and the closing phenylalanine or tryptophan. A D gene is named only where the DNA matches it firmly. Clone size appears in some rows only: once, few, many, or a class for an expanded clone.

d_gene	abundance	v_gene	j_gene	CDR3nt	CDR3aa
TRBD1	NA	TRBV7-9	TRBJ1-4	TGTGCCAGCAGCTCCTATCGCCCTGACAGGGCCGAAAAACTGTTTTTT	CASSSYRPDRAEKLFF
TRBD1	NA	TRBV7-2	TRBJ2-5	TGTGCCAGCAGCTCAACACAGGGGCAAGAGACCCAGTACTTC	CASSSTQGQETQYF
NA	NA	TRBV6-5	TRBJ2-5	TGTGCCAGCAGTTACTCCCGATTCCAAGAGACCCAGTACTTC	CASSYSRFQETQYF
TRBD1	NA	TRBV9	TRBJ2-2	TGTGCCAGCAGCGTAGTACAGGGGTCGGAGCTGTTTTTT	CASSVVQGSELFF
NA	NA	TRBV7-2	TRBJ1-2	TGTGCCAGCAGCGAAGACAGAACGTATGGCTACACCTTC	CASSEDRTYGYTF
NA	NA	TRBV7-2	TRBJ1-6	TGTGCCAGCAGCGCCGTGCTACCTTATAATTCACCCCTCCACTTT	CASSAVLPYNSPLHF
NA	NA	TRBV5-1	TRBJ1-2	TGCGCCAGCAGCCTCGGACAGAACTATGGCTACACCTTC	CASSLGQNYGYTF
NA	NA	TRBV10-3	TRBJ1-6	TGTGCCATCAGTGATTGGGCCAATTCACCCCTCCACTTT	CAISDWANSPLHF
NA	NA	TRBV9	TRBJ2-7	TGTGCCAGCAGCGCGGTGGGGGCCCAAGCCTACGAGCAGTACTTC	CASSAVGAQAYEQYF
NA	NA	TRBV21-1	TRBJ1-6	TGTGCCAGCAGCAAAGAAAGGGGGTACAGGATTAATTCACCCCTCCACTTT	CASSKERGYRINSPLHF
NA	NA	TRBV7-2	TRBJ1-4	TGTGCCAGCAGCTTTCAGGGAACTAATGAAAAACTGTTTTTT	CASSFQGTNEKLFF
NA	once	TRBV7-2	TRBJ2-5	TGTGCCAGCAGCTTACCAGGGATGGGAGAGACCCAGTACTTC	CASSLPGMGETQYF
NA	NA	TRBV7-9	TRBJ1-1	TGTGCCAGCAGCTTAGGCGGAGTCGCTGAAGCTTTCTTT	CASSLGGVAEAFF
NA	NA	TRBV19	TRBJ2-7	TGTGCCACTTCCCGGGACAAATACTACGAGCAGTACTTC	CATSRDKYYEQYF
TRBD1	NA	TRBV5-1	TRBJ1-1	TGCGCCAGCAGCCGTGGGGGACAGGGCAACACTGAAGCTTTCTTT	CASSRGGQGNTEAFF
NA	NA	TRBV20-1	TRBJ2-7	TGCAGTCCCCGCTACGAGCAGTACTTC	CSPRYEQYF
TRBD1	few	TRBV7-2	TRBJ1-2	TGTGCCAGCAGCTTAGGGACTACAGGGGCGTGGGGCTACACCTTC	CASSLGTTGAWGYTF
TRBD1	NA	TRBV6-6	TRBJ1-2	TGTGCCAGCAGTCCTCCGGACAGGGGGCATGGCTACACCTTC	CASSPPDRGHGYTF
NA	NA	TRBV29-1	TRBJ1-1	TGCAGCGTTGAGGCACCGAACACTGAAGCTTTCTTT	CSVEAPNTEAFF
NA	NA	TRBV19	TRBJ2-7	TGTGCCAGTAGTAGGGATCGCTACGAGCAGTACTTC	CASSRDRYEQYF
NA	NA	TRBV7-2	TRBJ2-2	TGTGCCAGCAGCTTCGGCCCGAACACCGGGGAGCTGTTTTTT	CASSFGPNTGELFF
TRBD1	NA	TRBV7-2	TRBJ1-4	TGTGCCAGCAGCTCAGACAGGGCGGGTAATGAAAAACTGTTTTTT	CASSSDRAGNEKLFF
TRBD2	NA	TRBV4-1	TRBJ2-5	TGCGCCAGCAGCACCCGAGGACTAGCGGGGGGAGGGGGAGAGACCCAGTACTTC	CASSTRGLAGGGGETQYF
TRBD2	NA	TRBV29-1	TRBJ2-2	TGCAGCGTGGGGGGGGCCGGGGAGCTGTTTTTT	CSVGGAGELFF
NA	once	TRBV7-2	TRBJ2-7	TGTGCCAGCAGCCCCGTCCCGGGGGCGTACGAGCAGTACTTC	CASSPVPGAYEQYF
TRBD1	NA	TRBV5-1	TRBJ2-7	TGCGCCAGCAGCTTGGGGATGGGACAGGGGTGGGAGCAGTACTTC	CASSLGMGQGWEQYF
NA	NA	TRBV5-4	TRBJ2-5	TGTGCCAGCAGCGGTGGGGGGCAGGGGCAGGAGACCCAGTACTTC	CASSGGGQGQETQYF
TRBD1	once	TRBV4-3	TRBJ2-3	TGCGCCAGCAGCCAAGAAGCGACAGGGTCAACAGATACGCAGTATTTT	CASSQEATGSTDTQYF
TRBD2	NA	TRBV4-1	TRBJ2-5	TGCGCCAGCAGCCAACGACTAGCGGGGCAAGAGACCCAGTACTTC	CASSQRLAGQETQYF
NA	NA	TRBV19	TRBJ2-3	TGTGCCAGTAGTATAGCGCTCCGCGAAGATACGCAGTATTTT	CASSIALREDTQYF
NA	NA	TRBV4-3	TRBJ1-2	TGCGCCAGCAGCCAAGGAGGGGCGGCTAACTATGGCTACACCTTC	CASSQGGAANYGYTF